The 31 T cell receptor beta chains below all came from one sample that was sequenced in a study of CD8+ T cells in alopecia areata. As to treatment: oral pan-JAK inhibitor, 5-10 mg twice daily. Extracted RNA was reverse transcribed into cDNA, the sequencing template. Profiling relied on immunoSEQ multiplex PCR, and the TCRdb table lists in-frame clones only, not all of them. The sample lists some 120,000 clones, about 59% seen once, with 5.7% in the top ten. The source material was CD4+ T cells sorted from blood, sampled at week 4, from a patient treated with tofacitinib. The origin of the receptors is a human donor with alopecia areata.

The chain employs TRBV7-2 and TRBJ2-1, with TRBD1 matching 8 bases. CDR1 is SGHTA and CDR2 is FQGNSA in the germline V gene. The junction had 5 bases not matched to a gene; V was cut back by 4 bases and J by 9 bases. This CDR3 is 13 amino acids long. CDR3 residues: CASSSRTGSEQFF. DNA for the CDR3: TGTGCCAGCAGCTCCCGGACAGGGAGTGAGCAGTTCTTC.

The rearrangement links TRBV5-4 to TRBJ2-5; 16 bases agree with TRBD2. Germline CDR1 reads SGHNT; CDR2 reads YYREEE (reference sequence). The CDR3 is 18 amino acids. The junction had 10 bases not matched to a gene; V was cut back by 3 bases and J by 5 bases. In DNA form, the CDR3 reads TGTGCCAGCAGCTCCCCCGGGACTAGCGGGAGGGCCGGGGAGACCCAGTACTTC. Amino acids: CASSSPGTSGRAGETQYF.

The chain employs TRBV10-3 and TRBJ1-6, with D perhaps TRBD1 (6 bases). Germline CDR1 is ENHRY and CDR2 is SYGVKD. Trimming took off 0 bases at V and 5 bases at J, with 14 bases between the two ends. CDR3 length: 17 amino acids. CDR3 protein: CAISESRGGSDNSPLHF. CDR3 coding DNA: TGTGCCATCAGTGAGTCGAGAGGGGGTTCTGATAATTCACCCCTCCACTTT.

This clone occurred a few times. The chain combines TRBV5-6 with TRBJ1-2; D may be TRBD1 (5 bases). CDR3 length: 14 amino acids. Germline lookup yields CDR1 SGHDT and CDR2 YYEEEE. V lost 6 bases, J lost 6 bases, and 18 bases lay in between. DNA for the CDR3: TGTGCCAGCACCCCGGGGCTTGATCGGGATGGCTACACCTTC. This codes for CASTPGLDRDGYTF.

The chain uses TRBV2 and TRBJ2-1, with D perhaps given as TRBD1 or TRBD2 (5 bases each). Germline CDR1 and CDR2: SNHLY and FYNNEI. Trimming cost V 5 bases and J 9 bases, with 20 bases left between them. This CDR3 has 15 amino acids. CDR3 region: CASSLKVWGLGEQFF. The CDR3 region has the DNA TGTGCCAGCAGTCTTAAAGTCTGGGGGTTAGGTGAGCAGTTCTTC. The entire variable domain, with the rest obtained from reference TRBV2 and TRBJ2-1, is as follows: EPEVTQTPSHQVTQMGQEVILRCVPISNHLYFYWYRQILGQKVEFLVSFYNNEISEKSEIFDDQFSVERPDGSNFTLKIRSTKLEDSAMYFCASSLKVWGLGEQFFGPGTRLTVL.

This clone was observed a few times. The V gene is TRBV4-3, the J gene TRBJ1-1; D possibly corresponds to TRBD1 (5 bases). The CDR3 spans 15 residues. The ends were cut back, 0 bases at V and 7 bases at J, with 15 bases in the middle. CDR1 is LGHNA and CDR2 is YSLEER in the germline V gene. Here the CDR3 reads CASSQDLMGQSEAFF. The CDR3 nucleotides read TGCGCCAGCAGCCAAGATCTGATGGGGCAGAGTGAAGCTTTCTTT.

The chain uses TRBV9 and TRBJ1-1, with D unresolved. From germline, CDR1 is SGDLS and CDR2 YYNGEE. The V end was cut by 2 bases, the J end by 1 base, with 12 bases between. CDR3 length: 15 residues. The CDR3 nucleotides are TGTGCCAGCAGCGTGGGCCATACGGGGAACACTGAAGCTTTCTTT. Encoded protein: CASSVGHTGNTEAFF.

This clone appeared a single time. The rearrangement joins TRBV4-2 to TRBJ1-5; D may be TRBD1 (5 bases). This CDR3 is built from 15 residues. From germline, CDR1 is LGHNA and CDR2 YNFKEQ. Trimming pared 1 base from V and 5 bases from J, leaving 12 bases between. The CDR3, as DNA: TGTGCCAGCAGCCAAGTATTCCAGGGCGATCAGCCCCAGCATTTT. Residues: CASSQVFQGDQPQHF.

The rearrangement uses TRBV5-5 and TRBJ2-3, with 7 bases identical to TRBD2. This CDR3 spans 15 amino acids. Germline CDR1 SGHKS, CDR2 YYEKEE (reference sequence). The J segment lost 4 bases and the V segment lost 4 bases, leaving 9 bases of the junction unmatched. CDR3 nucleotide sequence: TGTGCCAGCAGCGCACCGGCGGGAGTGTCAGATACGCAGTATTTT. It translates to CASSAPAGVSDTQYF.

The chain combines TRBV30 with TRBJ2-3; 9 nucleotides line up with TRBD2. This CDR3 is built from 16 residues. J gave up 7 bases and V 3 bases, and 14 bases lay outside the gene matches. CDR1 and CDR2 from the germline V gene are GTSNPN and SVGIG (reference sequence). Here the CDR3 reads CAWSLGRSGRSNTQYF. In DNA, the CDR3 is TGTGCCTGGAGCCTAGGCCGCAGCGGGAGGTCAAATACGCAGTATTTT. Based on the CDR3 plus reference TRBV30 and TRBJ2-3, the full variable domain is SQTIHQWPATLVQPVGSPLSLECTVEGTSNPNLYWYRQAAGRGLQLLFYSVGIGQISSEVPQNLSASRPQDRQFILSSKKLLLSDSGFYLCAWSLGRSGRSNTQYFGPGTRLTVL.

The V gene is TRBV5-4, the J gene TRBJ1-6, with D uncertain. V dropped 0 bases and J dropped 7 bases, with 8 bases sitting between them. CDR1 and CDR2 (germline): SGHNT, YYREEE (reference sequence). The CDR3 extends over 14 amino acids. As DNA, the CDR3 is TGTGCCAGCAGCTTGGAAACTGAGAATTCACCCCTCCACTTT. It specifies CASSLETENSPLHF. The full variable domain, with the rest looked up from reference TRBV5-4 and TRBJ1-6, is ETGVTQSPTHLIKTRGQQVTLRCSSQSGHNTVSWYQQALGQGPQFIFQYYREEENGRGNFPPRFSGLQFPNYSSELNVNALELDDSALYLCASSLETENSPLHFGNGTRLTVT.

The J gene is TRBJ1-1, the V gene TRBV30; D gene uncertain. Germline V gene sequence: CDR1 GTSNPN, CDR2 SVGIG (reference sequence). V lost 5 bases, J lost 4 bases, and 14 bases lay in between. The CDR3 is 13 residues long. The CDR3 DNA follows: TGTGCCTGGGACTCGAAGTTGGGCACTGAAGCTTTCTTT. Its translation is CAWDSKLGTEAFF.

V gene TRBV18 combines with J gene TRBJ1-1, with unresolved D. Germline V gives CDR1 KGHSH, CDR2 LQKENI. V shed 2 bases and J shed 0 bases, with 13 bases lying between them. This CDR3 comprises 16 residues. The DNA of the CDR3 is TGTGCCAGCTCACCATATTCTGGAGCTTTGAACACTGAAGCTTTCTTT. It is translated as CASSPYSGALNTEAFF. Full variable domain (outside the CDR3, taken from reference TRBV18 and TRBJ1-1): NAGVMQNPRHLVRRRGQEARLRCSPMKGHSHVYWYRQLPEEGLKFMVYLQKENIIDESGMPKERFSAEFPKEGPSILRIQQVVRGDSAAYFCASSPYSGALNTEAFFGQGTRLTVV.

The rearrangement links TRBV29-1 to TRBJ1-5, with D hard to call. V was pared by 6 bases and J by 8 bases, with 17 bases between. Germline values: CDR1 SQVTM, CDR2 ANQGSEA. The CDR3 covers 13 residues. The CDR3 sequence is CSVTNSFREPQHF. The DNA for the CDR3 is TGCAGCGTGACCAACTCCTTTAGGGAGCCCCAGCATTTT.

The CDR3 sequence: CASSLGPPYEQYF. The CDR3 DNA sequence: TGTGCCAGCAGTTTGGGGCCGCCCTACGAGCAGTACTTC. V and J are TRBV28 and TRBJ2-7, with D possibly being TRBD1 (5 bases). The CDR3 covers 13 residues. Between the trimmed V and J ends, which lost 3 bases and 2 bases, there was a span of 8 bases. The germline gives CDR1 MDHEN, CDR2 SYDVKM.

V gene TRBV29-1 combines with J gene TRBJ2-1; TRBD2 matches 7 bases. Germline V CDR1 and CDR2: SQVTM, ANQGSEA. Trimming cost V 3 bases and J 11 bases; bases outside gene matches: 7. The CDR3 sequence is 12 residues long. Here the CDR3 reads CSVESPGGKQFF. The CDR3 DNA reads as TGCAGCGTTGAGTCACCGGGGGGTAAGCAGTTCTTC.

The chain employs TRBV7-9 and TRBJ2-1; 7 bases fit TRBD2. The CDR3 spans 16 residues. The V and J ends lost 5 bases and 6 bases, in that order; junction bases with no gene match: 13. Germline V CDR1 and CDR2: SEHNR, FQNEAQ (reference sequence). Here the CDR3 reads CASSRRGSGVTNEQFF. The CDR3 coding sequence is TGTGCCAGCAGCCGGCGAGGGAGCGGGGTAACCAATGAGCAGTTCTTC.

This clone was detected only once. Germline and junction disagree at one end, which may indicate a read error. V and J are TRBV5-4 and TRBJ2-6; 7 bases match TRBD1. CDR1 SGHNT and CDR2 YYREEE come from the germline V gene (reference sequence). This CDR3 is built from 15 residues. The CDR3 DNA sequence: TGCGCCAGCAGCTTGGACAGGCCTGGGGCCAACGTCCTGACTTTC. Its translation is CASSLDRPGANVLTF.

The chain carries TRBV9 and TRBJ2-7, with D perhaps matching TRBD2 (6 bases). Germline V gene data show CDR1 as SGDLS and CDR2 as YYNGEE. Trimming cost V 4 bases and J 7 bases, with 18 bases left between them. The CDR3 covers 14 residues. The CDR3 sequence: CASSRGTPLGEQYF. The CDR3 nucleotides read TGTGCCAGCAGCCGGGGGACTCCTTTAGGAGAGCAGTACTTC.

This clone showed up just a few times. V and J are TRBV5-1 and TRBJ1-5, with a possible D match to TRBD1 (6 bases). Germline V gene lookup returns CDR1 SGHRS and CDR2 YFSETQ. V lost 0 bases to trimming and J lost 1 base, with 11 bases between them. The CDR3 has 16 residues. The CDR3: CASSLVGGLSNQPQHF. CDR3 nucleotide sequence: TGCGCCAGCAGCTTGGTAGGGGGGTTGAGCAATCAGCCCCAGCATTTT.

The chain couples TRBV2 to TRBJ1-1, with 9 bases identical to TRBD1. Germline CDR1 and CDR2: SNHLY and FYNNEI. Trimming cost V 5 bases and J 5 bases; bases outside gene matches: 6. The CDR3 runs 14 residues. The CDR3 nucleotides read TGTGCCAGCAGTCCTGACAGGGGGAGGACTGAAGCTTTCTTT. This gives the protein CASSPDRGRTEAFF.

Only a few counts were recorded for this clone. The V call is TRBV30, the J call TRBJ1-1, with D uncertain. This CDR3 is built from 15 residues. The germline V gene encodes CDR1 GTSNPN and CDR2 SVGIG (reference sequence). Trimming took off 2 bases at V and 4 bases at J, with 17 bases between the two ends. CDR3 sequence: CAWSRRSLGITEAFF. DNA for the CDR3: TGTGCCTGGAGTAGGAGGTCTTTGGGGATCACTGAAGCTTTCTTT.

The chain recombines TRBV30 with TRBJ1-2; D is uncertain. The germline V and J ends were trimmed by 3 bases and 4 bases, with 12 bases remaining between them. The germline V gene has CDR1 GTSNPN and CDR2 SVGIG (reference sequence). This CDR3 has 13 amino acids. CDR3 coding DNA: TGTGCCTGGAGCGATAGTAAACCCTATGGCTACACCTTC. Protein sequence: CAWSDSKPYGYTF.

The genes are TRBV2 and TRBJ2-4; a possible D gene is TRBD2 (6 bases). The ends were cut back, 4 bases at V and 3 bases at J, with 13 bases in the middle. Germline lookup yields CDR1 SNHLY and CDR2 FYNNEI. There are 15 residues in the CDR3. Here the CDR3 DNA reads TGTGCCAGCAGTGGACCCCAGGGAGGCAAAAACATTCAGTACTTC. Encoded protein: CASSGPQGGKNIQYF.

V gene TRBV7-2 combines with J gene TRBJ2-2, with 12 bases matching TRBD1. There are 16 residues in the CDR3. With V trimmed by 4 bases and J by 3 bases, 3 bases remained unmatched. CDR1 is SGHTA, CDR2 FQGNSA, per germline. CDR3 sequence: CASSWGQGADTGELFF. The CDR3 DNA sequence: TGTGCCAGCAGCTGGGGACAGGGGGCAGACACCGGGGAGCTGTTTTTT.

The chain links TRBV29-1 to TRBJ1-1; 8 bases agree with TRBD1. Germline trimming cut 1 base from V and 5 bases from J; bases unmatched to any gene: 9. The CDR3 has 15 residues. Germline CDR1 and CDR2: SQVTM and ANQGSEA. This chain's CDR3 is CSVEGPGGYGTEAFF. CDR3 in DNA: TGCAGCGTTGAAGGTCCAGGGGGCTATGGTACTGAAGCTTTCTTT.

The genes are TRBV15 and TRBJ2-7, with 9 bases lining up with TRBD1. Trimming at V came to 6 bases and at J to 2 bases, leaving 2 bases not matched to a gene. Looked up from germline, CDR1 is LNHNV and CDR2 is YYDKDF (reference sequence). CDR3 length: 13 amino acids. CDR3 region: CATRGQGTYEQYF. The CDR3 region has the DNA TGTGCCACCAGGGGACAGGGTACCTACGAGCAGTACTTC.

This rearrangement joins TRBV4-1 to TRBJ1-3; tentatively, D is TRBD1 (5 bases). The CDR3 extends over 16 amino acids. V was pared by 1 base and J by 2 bases, with 12 bases between. Per germline, CDR1 MGHRA and CDR2 YSYEKL. The CDR3 DNA is TGCGCCAGCAGCCAAGGCGGGACGCACCCTGGAAACACCATATATTTT. Translating gives CASSQGGTHPGNTIYF.

This chain joins TRBV29-1 and TRBJ2-6; D is undetermined. Trimming left V 3 bases short and J 2 bases short, with 8 bases between. This CDR3 is 14 amino acids long. Germline V gene data show CDR1 as SQVTM and CDR2 as ANQGSEA. The CDR3 nucleotides read TGCAGCGTTGATGGTCTTGCTGGGGCCAACGTCCTGACTTTC. It is translated as CSVDGLAGANVLTF. The entire variable domain, with the rest obtained from reference TRBV29-1 and TRBJ2-6, is as follows: SAVISQKPSRDICQRGTSLTIQCQVDSQVTMMFWYRQQPGQSLTLIATANQGSEATYESGFVIDKFPISRPNLTFSTLTVSNMSPEDSSIYLCSVDGLAGANVLTFGAGSRLTVL.

As to this clone: Other DNA variants within this sample encode the same CDR3. The gene calls are TRBV4-1 and TRBJ2-2, with a weak D call TRBD2 (5 bases). Trimming removed 0 bases from V and 1 base from J, with 9 bases in between. CDR1 and CDR2 (germline): MGHRA, YSYEKL. This CDR3 region has 16 residues. The CDR3 sequence: CASSQDPGRNTGELFF. The CDR3 nucleotides read TGCGCCAGCAGCCAAGACCCGGGGAGGAACACCGGGGAGCTGTTTTTT.

The chain carries TRBV6-5 and TRBJ2-5; D gene unclear. V was cut by 5 bases and J by 2 bases, with 9 bases left in between. The CDR3 loop spans 13 amino acids. The V gene's germline CDR1 is MNHEY and CDR2 SVGAGI. The DNA for the CDR3 is TGTGCCAGCAGTGCACATAATCAAGAGACCCAGTACTTC. Encoded protein: CASSAHNQETQYF.